This TCR beta chain was sequenced for a study of CD8+CD57+ T cells in acquired aplastic anemia. Findings and caveats of the study: Patients showed no significant difference from controls in CD8+ Simpson's diversity. It was found that more than 25 CD8+ CDR3 sequences were shared between patients and controls.

Template material for TCR beta VDJ and CDR3 profiling consisted of genomic DNA. TCRdb used MiXCR to reprocess the reads, holding one entry per CDR3 protein. The sample shows about 190,000 distinct CDR3 sequences, around 45% of them seen only once. There are many counts of this clonotype. Its specificity is unknown. Flow cytometry had shown expanded CD8+CD57+ cells in the patients chosen for sequencing. Everyone among the patients had severe acquired aplastic anemia. The study sampled blood from patients who had received no therapy. Per germline, CDR1 SGHTS and CDR2 YDEGEE. The CDR3 totals 15 residues. V was pared by 4 bases and J by 0 bases, with 13 bases between.

The chain joins TRBV5-8 to TRBJ1-1; a possible D gene is TRBD1 (5 bases). The source is a human donor with aplastic anemia. Sequences were obtained from sorted CD4+, CD8+, or CD8+CD57+ T cells (not recorded which) from PBMCs. The CDR3 protein is CASSPAAGMNTEAFF. CDR3 sequence (DNA): TGTGCCAGCAGCCCGGCGGCAGGGATGAACACTGAAGCTTTCTTT.